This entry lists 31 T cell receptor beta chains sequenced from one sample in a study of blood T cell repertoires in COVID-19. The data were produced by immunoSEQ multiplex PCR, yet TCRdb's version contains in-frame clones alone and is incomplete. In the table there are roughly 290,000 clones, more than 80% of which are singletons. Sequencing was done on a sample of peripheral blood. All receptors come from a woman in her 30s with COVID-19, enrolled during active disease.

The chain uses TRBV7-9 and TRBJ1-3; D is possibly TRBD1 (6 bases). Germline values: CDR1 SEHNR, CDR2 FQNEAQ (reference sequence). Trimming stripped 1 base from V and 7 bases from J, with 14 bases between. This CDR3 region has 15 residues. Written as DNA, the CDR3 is TGTGCCAGCAGCTTAGATGGGACAATCATTAACACCATATATTTT. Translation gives CASSLDGTIINTIYF.

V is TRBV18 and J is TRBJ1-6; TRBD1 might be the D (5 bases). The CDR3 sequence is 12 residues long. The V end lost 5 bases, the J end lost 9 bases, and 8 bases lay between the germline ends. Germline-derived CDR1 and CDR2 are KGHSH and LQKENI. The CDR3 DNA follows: TGTGCCAGCTCAGGAGGGGTTTCACCCCTCCACTTT. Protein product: CASSGGVSPLHF.

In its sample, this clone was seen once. The CDR3 nucleotides read TGTGCCAGCAGCTTGGTGCTCGGAGTGCAGTTCTTC. It encodes CASSLVLGVQFF. This sequence joins TRBV5-5 and TRBJ2-1; D gene ambiguous. The CDR3 length is 12 residues. CDR1 SGHKS and CDR2 YYEKEE come from the germline V gene (reference sequence). The V end lost 0 bases, the J end lost 12 bases, and 10 bases lay between the germline ends.

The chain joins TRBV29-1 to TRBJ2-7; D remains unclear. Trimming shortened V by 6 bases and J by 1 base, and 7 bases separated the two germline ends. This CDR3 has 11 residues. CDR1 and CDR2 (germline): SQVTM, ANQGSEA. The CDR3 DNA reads TGCAGCGTCGCACTATCCTACGAGCAGTACTTC. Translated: CSVALSYEQYF.

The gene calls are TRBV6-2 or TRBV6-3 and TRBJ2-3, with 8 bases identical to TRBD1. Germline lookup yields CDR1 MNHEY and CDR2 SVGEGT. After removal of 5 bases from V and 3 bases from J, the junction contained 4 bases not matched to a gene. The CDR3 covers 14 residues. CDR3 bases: TGTGCCAGCAGTCGGACAGGGAGAACAGATACGCAGTATTTT. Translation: CASSRTGRTDTQYF.

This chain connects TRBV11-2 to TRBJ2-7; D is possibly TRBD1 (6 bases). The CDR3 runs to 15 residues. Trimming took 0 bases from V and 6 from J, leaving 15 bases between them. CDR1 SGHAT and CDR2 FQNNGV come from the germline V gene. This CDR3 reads CASSLEWDIVGEQYF. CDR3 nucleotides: TGTGCCAGCAGCTTAGAGTGGGACATTGTCGGCGAGCAGTACTTC.

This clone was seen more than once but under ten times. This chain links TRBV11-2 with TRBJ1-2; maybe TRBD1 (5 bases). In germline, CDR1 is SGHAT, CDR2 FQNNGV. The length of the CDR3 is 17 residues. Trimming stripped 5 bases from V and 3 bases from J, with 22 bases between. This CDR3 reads CASSPGGDLQGDYGYTF. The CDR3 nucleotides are TGTGCCAGCAGCCCTGGGGGGGACCTCCAAGGGGACTATGGCTACACCTTC. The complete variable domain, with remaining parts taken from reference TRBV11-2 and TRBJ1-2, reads EAGVAQSPRYKIIEKRQSVAFWCNPISGHATLYWYQQILGQGPKLLIQFQNNGVVDDSQLPKDRFSAERLKGVDSTLKIQPAKLEDSAVYLCASSPGGDLQGDYGYTFGSGTRLTVV.

CDR3 DNA sequence: TGCGCCAGCCACGTAGGGGACGAGCAGTACTTC. Translating it yields CASHVGDEQYF. This chain connects TRBV23-1 to TRBJ2-7; a weak D match, TRBD1 (5 bases). TRBV23-1 is given ORF status, its function remaining uncertain. The CDR3 sequence is 11 residues long. Deletions cut 8 bases from V and 5 bases from J, with 10 bases between.

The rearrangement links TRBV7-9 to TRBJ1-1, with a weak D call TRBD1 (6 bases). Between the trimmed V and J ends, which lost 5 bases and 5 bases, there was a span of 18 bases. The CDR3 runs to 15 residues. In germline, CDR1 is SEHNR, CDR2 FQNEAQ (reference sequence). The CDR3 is CASSPPMGAETEAFF. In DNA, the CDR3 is TGTGCCAGCAGCCCACCCATGGGGGCGGAGACTGAAGCTTTCTTT. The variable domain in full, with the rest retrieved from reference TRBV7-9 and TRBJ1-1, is DTGVSQNPRHKITKRGQNVTFRCDPISEHNRLYWYRQTLGQGPEFLTYFQNEAQLEKSRLLSDRFSAERPKGSFSTLEIQRTEQGDSAMYLCASSPPMGAETEAFFGQGTRLTVV.

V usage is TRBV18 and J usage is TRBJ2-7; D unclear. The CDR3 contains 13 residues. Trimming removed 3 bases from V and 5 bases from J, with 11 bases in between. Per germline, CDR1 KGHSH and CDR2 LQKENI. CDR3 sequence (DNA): TGTGCCAGCTCACCTTTGTCTAAGAACGAGCAGTACTTC. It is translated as CASSPLSKNEQYF.

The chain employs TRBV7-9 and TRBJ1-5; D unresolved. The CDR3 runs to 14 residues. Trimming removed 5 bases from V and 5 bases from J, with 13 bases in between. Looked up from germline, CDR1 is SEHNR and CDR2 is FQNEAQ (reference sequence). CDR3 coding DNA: TGTGCCAGCAGCCCTTACCGGGTCGATCAGCCCCAGCATTTT. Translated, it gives CASSPYRVDQPQHF.

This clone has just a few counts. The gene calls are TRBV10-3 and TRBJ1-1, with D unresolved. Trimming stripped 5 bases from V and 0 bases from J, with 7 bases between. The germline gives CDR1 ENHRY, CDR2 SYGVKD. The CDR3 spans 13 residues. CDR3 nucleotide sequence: TGTGCCATCAGTAACAACCTGAACACTGAAGCTTTCTTT. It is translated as CAISNNLNTEAFF.

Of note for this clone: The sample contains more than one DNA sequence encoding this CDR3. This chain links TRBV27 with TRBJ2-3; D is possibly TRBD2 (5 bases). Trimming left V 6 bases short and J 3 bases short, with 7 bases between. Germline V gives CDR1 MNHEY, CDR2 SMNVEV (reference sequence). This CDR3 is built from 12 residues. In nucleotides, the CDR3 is TGTGCCAGCAGGCGAGGGACAGATACGCAGTATTTT. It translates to CASRRGTDTQYF.

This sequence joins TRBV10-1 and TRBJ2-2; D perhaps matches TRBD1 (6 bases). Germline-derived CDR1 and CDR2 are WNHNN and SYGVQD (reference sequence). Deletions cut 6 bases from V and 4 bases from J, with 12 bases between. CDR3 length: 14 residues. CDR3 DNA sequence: TGCGCCAGCAGGCAGGGGCCAGGCACCGGGGAGCTGTTTTTT. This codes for CASRQGPGTGELFF.

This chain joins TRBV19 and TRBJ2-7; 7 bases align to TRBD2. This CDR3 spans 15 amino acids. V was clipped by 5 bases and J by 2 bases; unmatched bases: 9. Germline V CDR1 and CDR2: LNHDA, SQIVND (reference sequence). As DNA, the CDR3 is TGTGCCAGTAGTGCGGCCCCCGCGGGAGCCTACGAGCAGTACTTC. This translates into CASSAAPAGAYEQYF.

The CDR3 DNA reads TGCACCAGCAGCCAAGCGGCTGACGGCGGAGCTTTCTTT. This translates into CTSSQAADGGAFF. V is TRBV1 and J is TRBJ1-1. TRBV1 is reported as a pseudogene. The CDR3 length is 13 residues.

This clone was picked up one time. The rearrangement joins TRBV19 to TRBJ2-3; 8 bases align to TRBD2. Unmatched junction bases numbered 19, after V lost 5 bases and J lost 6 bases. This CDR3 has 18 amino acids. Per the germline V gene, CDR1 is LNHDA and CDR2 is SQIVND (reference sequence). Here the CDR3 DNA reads TGTGCCAGTAGTGTCCCGGGACTAGAACATCTGGGTCAGGATACGCAGTATTTT. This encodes CASSVPGLEHLGQDTQYF.

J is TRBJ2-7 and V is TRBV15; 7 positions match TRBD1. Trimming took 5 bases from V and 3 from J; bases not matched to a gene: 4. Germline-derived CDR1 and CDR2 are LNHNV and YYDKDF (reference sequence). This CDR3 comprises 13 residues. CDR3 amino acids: CATSLTGLYEQYF. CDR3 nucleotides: TGTGCCACCAGCCTGACAGGGCTCTACGAGCAGTACTTC.

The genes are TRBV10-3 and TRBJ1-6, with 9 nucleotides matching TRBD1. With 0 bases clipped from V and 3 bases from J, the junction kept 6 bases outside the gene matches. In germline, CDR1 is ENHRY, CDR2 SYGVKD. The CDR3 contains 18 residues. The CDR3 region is CAISESEGTGLYNSPLHF. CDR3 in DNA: TGTGCCATCAGTGAGTCGGAAGGGACAGGGCTCTATAATTCACCCCTCCACTTT.

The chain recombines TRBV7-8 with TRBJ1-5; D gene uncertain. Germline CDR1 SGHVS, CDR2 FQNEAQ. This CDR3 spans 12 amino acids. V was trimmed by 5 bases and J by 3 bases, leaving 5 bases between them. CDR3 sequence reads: CASSLSNQPQHF. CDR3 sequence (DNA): TGTGCCAGCAGCCTCTCCAATCAGCCCCAGCATTTT. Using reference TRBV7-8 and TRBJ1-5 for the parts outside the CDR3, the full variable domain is GAGVSQSPRYKVAKRGQDVALRCDPISGHVSLFWYQQALGQGPEFLTYFQNEAQLDKSGLPSDRFFAERPEGSVSTLKIQRTQQEDSAVYLCASSLSNQPQHFGDGTRLSIL.

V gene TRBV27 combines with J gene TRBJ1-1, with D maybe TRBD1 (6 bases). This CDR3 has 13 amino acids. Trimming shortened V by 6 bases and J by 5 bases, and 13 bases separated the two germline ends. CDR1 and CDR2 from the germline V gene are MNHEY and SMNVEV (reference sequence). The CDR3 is CASSQGPGTEAFF. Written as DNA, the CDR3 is TGTGCCAGCAGCCAGGGGCCGGGGACTGAAGCTTTCTTT.

CDR3: CASGLITRPQHF. CDR3 DNA sequence: TGTGCCAGCGGACTAATCACTCGACCCCAGCATTTT. The chain carries TRBV6-5 and TRBJ1-5, with unresolved D. With 8 bases removed from V and 10 bases from J, the gap between germline ends came to 15 bases. This CDR3 spans 12 amino acids. CDR1 MNHEY and CDR2 SVGAGI come from the germline V gene.

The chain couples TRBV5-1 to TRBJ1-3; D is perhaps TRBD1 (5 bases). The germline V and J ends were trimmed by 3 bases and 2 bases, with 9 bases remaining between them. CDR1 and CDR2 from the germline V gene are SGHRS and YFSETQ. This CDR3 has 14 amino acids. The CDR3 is CASSYGGAGNTIYF. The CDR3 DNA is TGCGCCAGCAGCTACGGGGGAGCTGGAAACACCATATATTTT. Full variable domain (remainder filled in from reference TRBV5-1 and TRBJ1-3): KAGVTQTPRYLIKTRGQQVTLSCSPISGHRSVSWYQQTPGQGLQFLFEYFSETQRNKGNFPGRFSGRQFSNSRSEMNVSTLELGDSALYLCASSYGGAGNTIYFGEGSWLTVV.

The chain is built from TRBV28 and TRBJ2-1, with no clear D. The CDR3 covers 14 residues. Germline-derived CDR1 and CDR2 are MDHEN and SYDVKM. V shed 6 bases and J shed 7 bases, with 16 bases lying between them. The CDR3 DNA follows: TGTGCCAGCAGCCCCCTCGTACACCGAAATGAGCAGTTCTTC. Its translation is CASSPLVHRNEQFF.

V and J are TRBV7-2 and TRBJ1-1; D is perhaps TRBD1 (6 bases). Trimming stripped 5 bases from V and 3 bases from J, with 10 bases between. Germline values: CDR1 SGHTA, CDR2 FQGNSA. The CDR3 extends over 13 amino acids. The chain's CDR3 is CASSHPGDTEAFF. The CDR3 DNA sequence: TGTGCCAGCAGCCACCCAGGGGACACTGAAGCTTTCTTT.

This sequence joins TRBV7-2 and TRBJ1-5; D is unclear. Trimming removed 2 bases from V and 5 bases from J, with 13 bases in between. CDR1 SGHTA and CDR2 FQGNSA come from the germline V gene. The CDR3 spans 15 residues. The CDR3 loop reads CASSLNPGSHQPQHF. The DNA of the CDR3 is TGTGCCAGCAGCTTAAACCCGGGAAGTCATCAGCCCCAGCATTTT.

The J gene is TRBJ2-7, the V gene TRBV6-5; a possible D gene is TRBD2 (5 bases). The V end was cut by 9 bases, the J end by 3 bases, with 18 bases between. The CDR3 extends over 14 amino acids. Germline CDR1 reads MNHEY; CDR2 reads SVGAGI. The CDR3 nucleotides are TGTGCCAGTAGCCCGGAGGATTCGTACTACGAGCAGTACTTC. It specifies CASSPEDSYYEQYF.

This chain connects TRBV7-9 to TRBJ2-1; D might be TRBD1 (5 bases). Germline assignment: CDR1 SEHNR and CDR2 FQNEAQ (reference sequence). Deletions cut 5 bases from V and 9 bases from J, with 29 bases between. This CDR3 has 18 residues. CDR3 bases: TGTGCCAGCAGCCTCCAACGGTGGGGCAGGGTCTCACAAGGTGAGCAGTTCTTC. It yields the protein CASSLQRWGRVSQGEQFF. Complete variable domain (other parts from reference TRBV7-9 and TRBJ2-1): DTGVSQNPRHKITKRGQNVTFRCDPISEHNRLYWYRQTLGQGPEFLTYFQNEAQLEKSRLLSDRFSAERPKGSFSTLEIQRTEQGDSAMYLCASSLQRWGRVSQGEQFFGPGTRLTVL.

The CDR3 here is CASSYAGSYNEQFF. The CDR3 DNA reads TGTGCCAGCAGTTACGCGGGCTCCTACAATGAGCAGTTCTTC. The J gene is TRBJ2-1, the V gene TRBV6-6; possibly TRBD2 for D (5 bases). Trimming pared 2 bases from V and 0 bases from J, leaving 5 bases between. Germline V CDR1 and CDR2: MNHNY, SVGAGI (reference sequence). The CDR3 sequence is 14 residues long.

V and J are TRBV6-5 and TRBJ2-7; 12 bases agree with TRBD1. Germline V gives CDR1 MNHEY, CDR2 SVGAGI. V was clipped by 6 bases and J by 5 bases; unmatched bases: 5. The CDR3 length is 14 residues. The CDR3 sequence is CASRAGQGANEQYF. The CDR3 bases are TGTGCCAGCAGGGCGGGACAGGGGGCCAACGAGCAGTACTTC.

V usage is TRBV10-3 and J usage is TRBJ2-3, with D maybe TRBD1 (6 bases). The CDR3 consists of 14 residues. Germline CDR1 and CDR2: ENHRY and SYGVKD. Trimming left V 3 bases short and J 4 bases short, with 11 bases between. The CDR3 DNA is TGTGCCATCAGTGAATTGGGGGCCGCAGATACGCAGTATTTT. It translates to CAISELGAADTQYF.